These T cell receptor beta chains were read from a single sample in a study of blood T cell repertoires in COVID-19. The method was immunoSEQ multiplex PCR; TCRdb's version includes in-frame clones alone and lacks a portion of them. The table records 200,000 to 250,000 clones, 65% to 85% of them present only once. Sequencing was done on a sample of peripheral blood. The source of these receptors is a young woman with COVID-19, enrolled during active disease. CDR3s leave out the opening cysteine and the closing phenylalanine or tryptophan.

12,TRBV18,ASSPIADNQPQH
12,TRBV2,ASRDRVKDQPQH
16,TRBV1,TSSQTSGGPGNTGELF
14,TRBV7-2,ASSPQQGRRNTEAF
14,TRBV9,ASSPSGRENTGELF
11,TRBV19,ASSIRGDYGYT
12,TRBV5-4,ASSLDRSSYEQY
14,TRBV9,ASSPPGQGPNTEAF
12,TRBV9,ASSIQMQADTQY
14,TRBV19,ASSIKSSAMNNEQF
14,TRBV5-6,ASSRGLAGSSYEQY
14,TRBV3-1/TRBV3-2,ASSKRTSGLSVPQY
15,TRBV4-3,ASSQSRFGGGSETQY
12,TRBV7-9,ASSLDTSKNIQY